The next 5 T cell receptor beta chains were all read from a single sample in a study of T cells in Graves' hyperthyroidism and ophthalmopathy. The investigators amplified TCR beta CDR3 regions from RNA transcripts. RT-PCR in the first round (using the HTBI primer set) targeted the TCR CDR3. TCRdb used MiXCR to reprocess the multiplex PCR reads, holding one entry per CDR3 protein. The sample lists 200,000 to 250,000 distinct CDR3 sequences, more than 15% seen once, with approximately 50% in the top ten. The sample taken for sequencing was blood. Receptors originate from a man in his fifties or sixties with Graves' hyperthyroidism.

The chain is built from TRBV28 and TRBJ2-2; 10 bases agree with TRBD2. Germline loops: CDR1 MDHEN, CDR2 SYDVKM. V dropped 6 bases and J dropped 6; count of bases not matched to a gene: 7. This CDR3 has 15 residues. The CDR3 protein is CASSPGTSAAGELFF. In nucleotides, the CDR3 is TGTGCCAGCAGCCCCGGGACTAGCGCGGCCGGGGAGCTGTTTTTT.

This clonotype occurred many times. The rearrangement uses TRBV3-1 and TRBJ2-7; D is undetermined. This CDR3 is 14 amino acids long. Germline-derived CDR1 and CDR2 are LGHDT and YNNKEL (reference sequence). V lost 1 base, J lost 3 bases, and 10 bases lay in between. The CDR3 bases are TGTGCCAGCAGCCAAGCGGCAGGAGTCTACGAGCAGTACTTC. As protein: CASSQAAGVYEQYF.

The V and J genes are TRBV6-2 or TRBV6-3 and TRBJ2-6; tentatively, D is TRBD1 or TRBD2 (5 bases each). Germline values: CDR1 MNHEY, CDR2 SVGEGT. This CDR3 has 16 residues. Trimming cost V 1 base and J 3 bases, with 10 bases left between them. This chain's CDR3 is CASSYLGVSGANVLTF. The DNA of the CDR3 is TGTGCCAGCAGTTACTTGGGGGTTAGTGGGGCCAACGTCCTGACTTTC.

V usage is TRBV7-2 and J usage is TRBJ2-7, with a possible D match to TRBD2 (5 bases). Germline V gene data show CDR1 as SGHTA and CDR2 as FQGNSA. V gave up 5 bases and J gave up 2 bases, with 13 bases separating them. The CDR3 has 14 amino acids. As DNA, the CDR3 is TGTGCCAGCAGCCAAGATTGGGGAGCCTACGAGCAGTACTTC. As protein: CASSQDWGAYEQYF.

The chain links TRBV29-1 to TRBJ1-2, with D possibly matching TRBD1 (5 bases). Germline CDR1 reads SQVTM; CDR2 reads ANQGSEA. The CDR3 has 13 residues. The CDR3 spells CSAGGQGGYGYTF. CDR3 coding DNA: TGCAGTGCTGGAGGGCAGGGTGGATATGGCTACACCTTC.